The T cell receptor (beta chain) described here comes from a study of PD-1 blockade in classical Hodgkin lymphoma (dated by TCRdb to the early 2020s). As for the study more broadly: Nivolumab dosing was 3 mg/kg intravenously every 2 weeks, continuing until either disease progression or unacceptable toxicity. A peripheral blood immune signature of response to PD-1 blockade in classical Hodgkin lymphoma was defined using TCR beta sequencing and CyTOF. Findings and caveats that apply to the study as a whole: Newly diagnosed patients were reported to have lower baseline TCR diversity than healthy donors, and relapsed/refractory patients were reported to have lower baseline TCR diversity still. The study was restricted to a single clinical trial cohort, and the causes of repertoire differences, possibly disease activity or prior therapy, were left undefined. Baseline diversity similar to that of newly diagnosed patients was observed in trial patients achieving complete response, whereas significantly lower diversity was observed in partial responders and progressors. Lower diversity was observed in patients in whom nivolumab was started less than 1 year after ASCT, and these patients were excluded from later analyses so that confounding by immune reconstitution would be avoided. CD4+ but not CD8+ TCR diversity rose significantly by C4D1 (p=0.0027 vs p=0.16), most apparent in complete responders (p=0.02).

The time point label on this specimen signifies: cycle 2 day 1 (C2D1) of nivolumab. Every trial patient had relapsed following autologous stem cell transplantation, and prior brentuximab vedotin exposure was what differed among cohorts A, B and C. The trial cohort included 56 patients with relapsed/refractory classical Hodgkin lymphoma, and each patient had a best overall response of complete response, partial response or progressive disease. In the multi-cohort phase II CheckMate 205 trial, trial patients received single-agent nivolumab. Best overall response was determined by an independent review committee according to the 2007 International Working Group response criteria. Trial PBMCs were collected immediately before nivolumab initiation (C1D1) and during therapy at cycle 2 day 1 and cycle 4 day 1. After peripheral blood was drawn into 8 mL Vacutainer Cell Preparation Tubes, PBMCs were isolated by centrifugation and then cryopreserved.

The cysteine opens and the phenylalanine closes a CDR3 of 14 amino acids. Of all the DNA, just the CDR3 is kept, 42 bases in frame from base 1. V lost 11 bases and J lost 8 bases, and the count of bases not matched to a germline gene is 12. The germline V gene provides CDR1 SNHLY and CDR2 FYNNEI. On this clone: Its antigen target is currently unknown. Base qualities are missing; no much larger clone stands one base away.

Genomic DNA was extracted with the Qiagen DNeasy kit from unsorted PBMCs and from negatively selected CD4+ and CD8+ fractions. Amplification of TCR beta CDR3 regions was done by immunoSEQ multiplex PCR with primers that anneal to V and J segments. A synthetic immune receptor repertoire was used to minimize amplification bias, and any residual bias was removed computationally once sequencing was done. The authors processed their data as follows. Custom Python scripts were used to quantify repertoire diversity as the Shannon entropy index. Unsorted, CD4+ and CD8+ repertoires were analyzed separately, except in combined analyses where CD4+ and CD8+ sequences were merged in silico. A clone counted as expanded when the clone's frequency after treatment rose at least 2-fold relative to C1D1, and clones undetected at baseline were given a pseudocount of 0.5. Singleton clones were defined as clones with 0 or 1 copy at C1D1, and non-singleton clones were defined as clones with 2 or more copies. Clones expanded in unsorted samples were labelled as CD4+, CD8+ or unknown by matching protein sequences in sorted samples from the same patient. Wilcoxon tests on paired samples were used to test changes in diversity from C1D1 to C4D1. In its TCRdb copy, this immuneACCESS table keeps in-frame sequences only and misses some clones. Where compared with another copy, unresolved V genes explain less than half of these, and the others have no known cause. The V and J calls and clone size were taken over from that table, and D and trimming were inferred from the DNA. In all, the sample holds about 30,000 clones, and more than 60% of those were seen once. The ten largest clonotypes hold around 15% of the sample.

The sequencing used peripheral blood mononuclear cells (PBMCs), collected before the second cycle of nivolumab. The V and J genes are TRBV2 and TRBJ1-4, with 9 junctional bases fitting TRBD1. The sequence was obtained from a human donor with classical Hodgkin lymphoma. The DNA is as follows: TGTGCCGTCCCCCGGGGGACAGGGAGCGAAAAACTGTTTTTT. Translated, this is CAVPRGTGSEKLFF. Reference TRBV2 and TRBJ1-4 proteins supply the regions before and after the CDR3; the full variable domain is: EPEVTQTPSHQVTQMGQEVILRCVPISNHLYFYWYRQILGQKVEFLVSFYNNEISEKSEIFDDQFSVERPDGSNFTLKIRSTKLEDSAMYFCAVPRGTGSEKLFFGSGTQLSVL.